This entry is about one T cell receptor (beta chain). This sample is drawn from a study of shared clonotypes between healthy human individuals. Deep was the level at which the assay was run. Using immunoSEQ multiplex PCR, the repertoire was profiled, and TCRdb retains in-frame clones only, with some absent. The data contain over a million clones, roughly 96% of them seen just once; the ten biggest clones take up approximately 1.1%. V shed 4 bases and J shed 8 bases, with 14 bases lying between them. The CDR3 totals 13 residues. CDR1 and CDR2 (germline): SGHVS, FQNEAQ. The receptor comes from a man aged 25 to 45 in good health. The sample was naive CD4+ T cells sorted from blood. Subset reported: CD45RA+ positively selected. The genes are TRBV7-8 and TRBJ1-1; weak D call: TRBD1 (6 bases). The CDR3 spells CASSSLRGGEAFF. CDR3 nucleotide sequence: TGTGCCAGCAGCTCCCTTAGAGGGGGGGAAGCTTTCTTT.